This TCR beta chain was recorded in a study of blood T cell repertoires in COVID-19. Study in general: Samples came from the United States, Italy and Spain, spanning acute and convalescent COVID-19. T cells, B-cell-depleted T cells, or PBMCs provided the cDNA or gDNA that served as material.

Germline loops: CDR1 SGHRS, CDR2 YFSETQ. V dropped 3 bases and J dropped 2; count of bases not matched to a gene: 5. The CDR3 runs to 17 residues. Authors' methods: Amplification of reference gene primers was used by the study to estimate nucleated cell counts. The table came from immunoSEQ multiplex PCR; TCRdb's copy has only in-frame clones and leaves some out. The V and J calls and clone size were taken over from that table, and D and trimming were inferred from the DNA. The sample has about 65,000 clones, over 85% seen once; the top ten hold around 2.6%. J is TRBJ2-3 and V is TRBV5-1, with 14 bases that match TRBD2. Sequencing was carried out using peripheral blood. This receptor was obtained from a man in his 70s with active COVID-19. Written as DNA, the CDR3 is TGCGCCAGCAGCTCGGGACTAGCGGGGGCCACCACAGATACGCAGTATTTT. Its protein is CASSSGLAGATTDTQYF. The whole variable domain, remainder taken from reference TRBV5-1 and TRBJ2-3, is KAGVTQTPRYLIKTRGQQVTLSCSPISGHRSVSWYQQTPGQGLQFLFEYFSETQRNKGNFPGRFSGRQFSNSRSEMNVSTLELGDSALYLCASSSGLAGATTDTQYFGPGTRLTVL.